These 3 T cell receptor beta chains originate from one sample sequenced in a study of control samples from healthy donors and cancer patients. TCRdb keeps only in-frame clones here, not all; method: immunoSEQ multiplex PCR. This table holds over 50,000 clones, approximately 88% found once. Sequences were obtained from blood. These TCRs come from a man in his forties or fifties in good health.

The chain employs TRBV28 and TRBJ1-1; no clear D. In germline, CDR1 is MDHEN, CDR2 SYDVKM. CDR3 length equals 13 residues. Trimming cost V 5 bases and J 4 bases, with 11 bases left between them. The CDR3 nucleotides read TGTGCCAGCAGTGCCCATGTTCCCACTGAAGCTTTCTTT. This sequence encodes CASSAHVPTEAFF.

CDR3 DNA: TGTGCCAGTAGTCCGCACAGGAGCACAGATACGCAGTATTTT. Amino acids: CASSPHRSTDTQYF. This rearrangement joins TRBV19 to TRBJ2-3, with D possibly being TRBD1 (5 bases). Trimming cost V 5 bases and J 0 bases, with 9 bases left between them. CDR1 is LNHDA and CDR2 is SQIVND in the germline V gene (reference sequence). The CDR3 is 14 residues long.

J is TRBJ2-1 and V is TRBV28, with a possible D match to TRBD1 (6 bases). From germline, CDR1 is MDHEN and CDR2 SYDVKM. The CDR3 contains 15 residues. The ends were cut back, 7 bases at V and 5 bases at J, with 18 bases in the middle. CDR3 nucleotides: TGTGCCAGCACCCTGCAAATACGACAGGACAATGAGCAGTTCTTC. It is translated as CASTLQIRQDNEQFF.